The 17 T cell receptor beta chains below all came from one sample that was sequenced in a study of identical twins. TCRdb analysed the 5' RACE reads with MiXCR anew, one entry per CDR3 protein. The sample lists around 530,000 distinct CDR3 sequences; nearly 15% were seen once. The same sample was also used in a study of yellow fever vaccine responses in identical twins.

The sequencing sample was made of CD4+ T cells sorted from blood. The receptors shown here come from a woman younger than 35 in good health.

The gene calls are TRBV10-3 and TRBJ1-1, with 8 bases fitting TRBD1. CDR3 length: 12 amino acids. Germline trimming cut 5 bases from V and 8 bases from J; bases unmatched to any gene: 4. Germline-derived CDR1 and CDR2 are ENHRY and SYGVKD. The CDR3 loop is CAISPGTGEAFF. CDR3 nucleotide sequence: TGTGCCATCAGTCCCGGGACAGGAGAAGCTTTCTTT.

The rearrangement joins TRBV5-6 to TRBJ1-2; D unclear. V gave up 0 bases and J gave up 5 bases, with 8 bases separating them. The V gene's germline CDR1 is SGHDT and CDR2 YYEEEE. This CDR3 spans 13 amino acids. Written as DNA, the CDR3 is TGTGCCAGCAGCTTGGAACAGCCTTATGGCTACACCTTC. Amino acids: CASSLEQPYGYTF.

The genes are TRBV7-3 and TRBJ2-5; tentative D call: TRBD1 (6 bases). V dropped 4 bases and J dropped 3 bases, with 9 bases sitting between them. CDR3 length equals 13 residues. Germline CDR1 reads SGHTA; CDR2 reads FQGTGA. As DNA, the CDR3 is TGTGCCAGCAGCTCAGGACAGAAAGAGACCCAGTACTTC. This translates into CASSSGQKETQYF.

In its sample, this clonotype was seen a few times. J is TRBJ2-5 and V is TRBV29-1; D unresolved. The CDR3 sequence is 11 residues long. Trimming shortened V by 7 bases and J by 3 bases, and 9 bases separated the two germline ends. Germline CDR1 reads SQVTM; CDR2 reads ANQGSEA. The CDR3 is CSADGEETQYF. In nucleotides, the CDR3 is TGCAGCGCCGACGGAGAAGAGACCCAGTACTTC.

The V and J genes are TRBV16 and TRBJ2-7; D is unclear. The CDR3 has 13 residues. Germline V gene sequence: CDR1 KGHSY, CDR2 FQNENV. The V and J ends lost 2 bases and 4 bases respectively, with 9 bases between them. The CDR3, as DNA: TGTGCCAGCAGCCAAAGGTTGAGTTACGAGCAGTACGTC. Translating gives CASSQRLSYEQYV.

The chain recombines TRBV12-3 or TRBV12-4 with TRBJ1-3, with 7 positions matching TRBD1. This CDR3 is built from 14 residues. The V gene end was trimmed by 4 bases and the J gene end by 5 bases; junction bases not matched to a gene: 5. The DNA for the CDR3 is TGTGCCAGCAGTTCGACAGGGAGGAGAAACACCATATATTTT. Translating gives CASSSTGRRNTIYF.

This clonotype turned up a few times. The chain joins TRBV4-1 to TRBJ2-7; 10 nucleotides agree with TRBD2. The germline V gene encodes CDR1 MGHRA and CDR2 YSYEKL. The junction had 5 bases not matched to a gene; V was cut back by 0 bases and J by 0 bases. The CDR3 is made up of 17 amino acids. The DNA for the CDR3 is TGCGCCAGCAGCCAAGAGGTAGCGGGGGGAAGCTCCTACGAGCAGTACTTC. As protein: CASSQEVAGGSSYEQYF.

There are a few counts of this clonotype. CDR3 coding DNA: TGCAGTGCCAGACAGAGTAATATTAATTCACCCCTCCACTTT. Protein: CSARQSNINSPLHF. The rearrangement links TRBV20-1 to TRBJ1-6, with a possible D match to TRBD1 (5 bases). The germline V gene has CDR1 DFQATT and CDR2 SNEGSKA (reference sequence). V lost 6 bases, J lost 6 bases, and 15 bases lay in between. The CDR3 runs to 14 residues.

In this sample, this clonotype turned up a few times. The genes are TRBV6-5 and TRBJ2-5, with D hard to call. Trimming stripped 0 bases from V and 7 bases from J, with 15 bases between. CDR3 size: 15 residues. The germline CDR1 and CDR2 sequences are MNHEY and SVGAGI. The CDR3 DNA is TGTGCCAGCAGTTACTCGACGGAGTCCTGGGGGACCCAGTACTTC. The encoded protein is CASSYSTESWGTQYF.

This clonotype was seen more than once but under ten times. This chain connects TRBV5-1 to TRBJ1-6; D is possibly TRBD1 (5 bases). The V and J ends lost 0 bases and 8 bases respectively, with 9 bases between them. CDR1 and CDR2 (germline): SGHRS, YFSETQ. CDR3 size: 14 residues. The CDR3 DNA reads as TGCGCCAGCAGCTTGGTTGACAGCTATTCACCCCTCCACTTT. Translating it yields CASSLVDSYSPLHF.

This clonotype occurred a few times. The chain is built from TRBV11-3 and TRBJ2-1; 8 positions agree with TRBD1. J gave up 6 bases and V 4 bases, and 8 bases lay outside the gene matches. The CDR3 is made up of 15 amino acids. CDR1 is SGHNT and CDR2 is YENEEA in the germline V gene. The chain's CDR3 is CASSYSRGLSNEQFF. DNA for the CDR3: TGTGCCAGCAGCTATAGCAGGGGGCTTAGCAATGAGCAGTTCTTC. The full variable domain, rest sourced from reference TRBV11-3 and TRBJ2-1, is EAGVVQSPRYKIIEKKQPVAFWCNPISGHNTLYWYLQNLGQGPELLIRYENEEAVDDSQLPKDRFSAERLKGVDSTLKIQPAELGDSAVYLCASSYSRGLSNEQFFGPGTRLTVL.

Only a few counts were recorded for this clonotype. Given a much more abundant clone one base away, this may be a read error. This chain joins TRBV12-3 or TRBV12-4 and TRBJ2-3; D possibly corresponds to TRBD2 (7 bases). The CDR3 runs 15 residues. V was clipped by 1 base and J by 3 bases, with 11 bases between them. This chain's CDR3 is CASSLEGGPTDTQYF. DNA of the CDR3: TGTGCCAGCAGTTTAGAGGGGGGGCCTACAGATACGCAGTATTTT.

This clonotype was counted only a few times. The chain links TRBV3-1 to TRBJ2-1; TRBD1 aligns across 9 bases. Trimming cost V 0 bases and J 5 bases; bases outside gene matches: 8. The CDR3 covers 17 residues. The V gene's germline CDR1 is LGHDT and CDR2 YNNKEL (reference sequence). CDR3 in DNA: TGTGCCAGCAGCCAAGAAATAGGGGACAGGGCTAACAATGAGCAGTTCTTC. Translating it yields CASSQEIGDRANNEQFF.

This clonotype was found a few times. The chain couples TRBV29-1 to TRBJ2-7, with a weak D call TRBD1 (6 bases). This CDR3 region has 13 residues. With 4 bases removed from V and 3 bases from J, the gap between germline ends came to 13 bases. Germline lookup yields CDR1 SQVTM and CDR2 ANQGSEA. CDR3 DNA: TGCAGCGTTGCTCGGGACAAACGCTACGAGCAGTACTTC. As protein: CSVARDKRYEQYF.

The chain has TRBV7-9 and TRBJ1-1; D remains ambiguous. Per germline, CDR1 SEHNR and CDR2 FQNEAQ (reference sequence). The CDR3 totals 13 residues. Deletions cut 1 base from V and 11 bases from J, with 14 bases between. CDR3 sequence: CASSLGGQIGAFF. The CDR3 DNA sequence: TGTGCCAGCAGCTTAGGGGGTCAGATTGGGGCTTTCTTT.

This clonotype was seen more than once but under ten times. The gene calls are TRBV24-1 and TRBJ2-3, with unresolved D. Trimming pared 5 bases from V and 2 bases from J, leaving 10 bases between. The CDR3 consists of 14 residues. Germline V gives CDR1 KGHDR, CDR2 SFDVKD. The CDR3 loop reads CATSGPRNTDTQYF. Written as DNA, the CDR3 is TGTGCCACCAGTGGTCCAAGAAACACAGATACGCAGTATTTT.

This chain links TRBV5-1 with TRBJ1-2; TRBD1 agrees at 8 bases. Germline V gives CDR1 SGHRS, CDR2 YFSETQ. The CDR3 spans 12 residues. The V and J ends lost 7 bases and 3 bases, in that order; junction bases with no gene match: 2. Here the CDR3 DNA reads TGCGCCAGCTCGGGACAGGACTATGGCTACACCTTC. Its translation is CASSGQDYGYTF.